This TCR beta chain was captured by sequencing in a study of memory CD8 T cells in hepatitis C reinfection. On the study more broadly: HCV reinfection meant a positive HCV RNA test after two negative tests at least 60 days apart. Samples late or after reinfection came 12 to 24 weeks post-detection.

V lost 2 bases to trimming and J lost 1 base, with 15 bases between them. The V gene's germline CDR1 is MNHEY and CDR2 SVGAGI. CDR3 length: 16 residues. Only a few counts were recorded for this clone. Time point reported: late/post reinfection, 12 to 24 weeks after detection. The sorted cells went straight to TCR sequencing with no prior in vitro expansion. The assay was immunoSEQ multiplex PCR, and TCRdb's table has in-frame clones only and misses some. The data hold about 43,000 clones, with approximately 92% observed a single time. This receptor was identified in a man younger than 35 with hepatitis C virus infection. The chain joins TRBV6-5 to TRBJ2-7; a weak D match, TRBD1 (6 bases). The sequencing sample was made of naive CD8+ T cells sorted from blood. As DNA, the CDR3 is TGTGCCAGCAGTTACCCACTCCCAGGGGTGTCCTACGAGCAGTACGTC. This codes for CASSYPLPGVSYEQYV.